The entry that follows covers one T cell receptor beta chain sequence. This sample stems from a study of blood T cell repertoires in COVID-19. As for the study in general: Whether acute or convalescent, the COVID-19 samples came from the United States, Italy and Spain.

Authors' analysis steps: Amplification with reference gene primers provided the estimates of nucleated cell counts. Generated by immunoSEQ multiplex PCR, the TCRdb table keeps only in-frame clones and is missing some. The V and J calls and clone size were taken over from that table, and D and trimming were inferred from the DNA. The data show 200,000 to 250,000 clones, roughly 85% seen once. The germline V gene encodes CDR1 SGHKS and CDR2 YYEKEE (reference sequence). CDR3 length: 14 amino acids. V lost 0 bases, J lost 4 bases, and 8 bases lay in between. The origin of this receptor is a woman in her 70s with COVID-19, enrolled during active disease. Material for sequencing was peripheral blood. The chain combines TRBV5-5 with TRBJ1-3; D is unclear. The DNA of the CDR3 is TGTGCCAGCAGCTTGGTAGTTAGCGGAAACACCATATATTTT. It specifies CASSLVVSGNTIYF.